One T cell receptor beta chain is described in this entry. What it binds is unknown. PCR amplification relied on 60 Vbeta primers (plus 13 Jbeta primers). Using immunoSEQ multiplex PCR, the repertoire was profiled, and TCRdb retains in-frame clones only, with some absent. The sample records over 70,000 clones, 60% to 80% being singletons. V trimming: 4 bases; J trimming: 4 bases; junction bases outside the gene matches: 8. Germline values: CDR1 SGHKS, CDR2 YYEKEE (reference sequence). This CDR3 comprises 17 residues. The data stem from a study of cytomegalovirus exposure and HLA in healthy donors. Across the study: Findings of an earlier analysis included 110 million or so unique TCR beta sequences from 170 million or so T cells. Findings of the study overall: The productive fraction for most TCR beta V segments was about 87% or about 30% in an earlier analysis.

The chain links TRBV5-5 to TRBJ1-6, with TRBD1 identical over 10 bases. The receptor was derived from a woman aged 45 to 65 in good health and CMV-seropositive. Sequences were obtained from PBMCs. The CDR3 region has the DNA TGTGCCAGCAGCCTATCGGACAGGGGGAAGTATAATTCACCCCTCCACTTT. Its translation: CASSLSDRGKYNSPLHF.